These T cell receptor beta chains were read from a single sample in a study of cytotoxic CD8 clonotypes in ibrutinib-treated CLL. The table came from immunoSEQ multiplex PCR; TCRdb's copy has only in-frame clones and leaves some out. In the table there are approximately 280,000 clones, more than 70% of which are singletons. Sequencing used PBMCs, obtained at disease progression, from a patient treated with ibrutinib. The receptors were sampled from a human donor with chronic lymphocytic leukemia. Each CDR3 is given with its conserved first and last residue. The D gene is left open where the match is weak. Clone sizes are given selectively: once, few, many, or a class where the clone is expanded.

NA | TRBJ1-6 | NA | TRBV5-6 | 15 | CASRGGFAYNSPLHF | TGTGCCAGCAGGGGGGGATTCGCCTATAATTCACCCCTCCACTTT
TRBD1 | TRBJ2-7 | NA | TRBV15 | 16 | CATSRAGAGTGDEQYF | TGTGCCACCAGCAGAGCTGGGGCCGGGACAGGGGATGAGCAGTACTTC
TRBD2 | TRBJ2-2 | NA | TRBV9 | 18 | CASSTGALAGGHTGELFF | TGTGCCAGCAGTACAGGGGCACTAGCGGGAGGGCACACCGGGGAGCTGTTTTTT
NA | TRBJ2-7 | few | TRBV10-3 | 13 | CAIRGGSSYEQYF | TGTGCCATCAGGGGGGGAAGCTCCTACGAGCAGTACTTC
TRBD2 | TRBJ2-3 | NA | TRBV10-1 | 15 | CASSESGLVSDTQYF | TGCGCCAGCAGTGAGTCGGGACTAGTGTCAGATACGCAGTATTTT
NA | TRBJ1-2 | few | TRBV18 | 13 | CASSPGAYYGYTF | TGTGCCAGCTCACCAGGGGCCTACTATGGCTACACCTTC
NA | TRBJ2-4 | few | TRBV2 | 13 | CASRQLAKNIQYF | TGTGCCAGTCGACAGCTAGCCAAAAACATTCAGTACTTC
NA | TRBJ1-1 | NA | TRBV5-1 | 15 | CASSNKQGPRLEAFF | TGCGCCAGCAGCAACAAACAGGGACCGAGGCTTGAAGCTTTCTTT
TRBD1 | TRBJ1-2 | NA | TRBV10-3 | 12 | CAISGTGRGYTF | TGTGCCATCAGTGGGACAGGGAGAGGCTACACCTTC
TRBD2 | TRBJ2-7 | NA | TRBV5-1 | 15 | CASSGTSGGSWEQYF | TGCGCCAGCAGCGGGACTAGCGGAGGCTCGTGGGAGCAGTACTTC
NA | TRBJ1-4 | once | TRBV5-6 | 13 | CASSGWTNEKLFF | TGTGCCAGCAGCGGGTGGACTAATGAAAAACTGTTTTTT
NA | TRBJ2-7 | NA | TRBV18 | 15 | CASSRSGQVPYEQYF | TGTGCCAGCTCACGATCGGGACAAGTTCCCTACGAGCAGTACTTC
TRBD2 | TRBJ2-5 | NA | TRBV4-3 | 15 | CASSQGLAGGETQYF | TGCGCCAGCAGCCAGGGACTAGCGGGAGGAGAGACCCAGTACTTC
NA | TRBJ2-2 | NA | TRBV2 | 17 | CASSLQGRGLNTGELFF | TGTGCCAGCAGTCTACAGGGCCGGGGGCTGAACACCGGGGAGCTGTTTTTT
TRBD1 | TRBJ2-7 | NA | TRBV28 | 13 | CASSPTGSHEQYF | TGTGCCAGCAGCCCGACAGGGTCGCACGAGCAGTACTTC
TRBD1 | TRBJ2-7 | NA | TRBV19 | 14 | CASSGTGTSYEQYF | TGTGCCAGTAGCGGGACAGGGACCTCCTACGAGCAGTACTTC
TRBD1 | TRBJ1-2 | NA | TRBV29-1 | 15 | CSVTTFGTGNDGYTF | TGCAGCGTTACCACATTTGGGACAGGGAACGATGGCTACACCTTC